A single sample is the source of the 23 T cell receptor beta chains below, sequenced in a study of graft-versus-host responses after intestinal transplantation. Antigens of these TCRs are unknown. Profiling relied on immunoSEQ multiplex PCR, and the TCRdb table lists in-frame clones only, not all of them. The repertoire has over 100,000 clones, 85% to 95% of them found once; the top ten carry about 0.2%. The sample was unstimulated CD4+ T cells sorted from spleen or lymph node cells, taken before transplant. All receptors come from a human donor who was the organ donor for an intestinal transplant.

This chain uses TRBV9 with TRBJ2-1; TRBD2 is a possible D gene (5 bases). V lost 1 base, J lost 0 bases, and 8 bases lay in between. Germline CDR1 SGDLS, CDR2 YYNGEE. The CDR3 has 15 residues. CDR3 in DNA: TGTGCCAGCAGCGTATTAAGCGGCTCCTACAATGAGCAGTTCTTC. Its translation: CASSVLSGSYNEQFF.

The chain joins TRBV2 to TRBJ2-3, with TRBD2 matching 7 bases. The CDR3 is made up of 14 amino acids. Germline values: CDR1 SNHLY, CDR2 FYNNEI. Losses at the gene ends were 4 bases for V and 6 bases for J; bases not matched to a gene: 7. The CDR3 DNA sequence: TGTGCCAGCAGTGTTCTAGCGGCCATGGATACGCAGTATTTT. This sequence encodes CASSVLAAMDTQYF.

This chain uses TRBV20-1 with TRBJ2-7; the D is unclear. The CDR3 is 10 residues long. Trimming removed 3 bases at V and 5 bases at J, with 5 bases between. The germline V gene has CDR1 DFQATT and CDR2 SNEGSKA (reference sequence). The CDR3, as DNA: TGCAGTGCTAGTAAGGACGAGCAGTACTTC. Translated, it gives CSASKDEQYF.

The rearrangement uses TRBV29-1 and TRBJ2-3; the match to TRBD1 covers 8 bases. The V gene end was trimmed by 6 bases and the J gene end by 2 bases; junction bases not matched to a gene: 7. The CDR3 sequence is 14 residues long. Germline CDR1 and CDR2: SQVTM and ANQGSEA. The chain's CDR3 is CSVGGTGVTDTQYF. As DNA, the CDR3 is TGCAGCGTGGGCGGGACAGGAGTCACAGATACGCAGTATTTT.

The V gene is TRBV5-5, the J gene TRBJ2-1, with TRBD2 matching 8 bases. This CDR3 is 14 amino acids long. Germline V gene lookup returns CDR1 SGHKS and CDR2 YYEKEE (reference sequence). V was clipped by 0 bases and J by 5 bases; unmatched bases: 1. CDR3 bases: TGTGCCAGCAGCTTGGCGGGACTAGACAATGAGCAGTTCTTC. It translates to CASSLAGLDNEQFF.

The V call is TRBV5-1, the J call TRBJ1-3; 8 bases fit TRBD1. The germline CDR1 and CDR2 sequences are SGHRS and YFSETQ. The CDR3 extends over 15 amino acids. The J segment lost 0 bases and the V segment lost 1 base, leaving 0 bases of the junction unmatched. CDR3 in amino acids: CASSLTGGSGNTIYF. As DNA, the CDR3 is TGCGCCAGCAGCTTGACAGGGGGCTCTGGAAACACCATATATTTT. Full variable domain (remainder filled in from reference TRBV5-1 and TRBJ1-3): KAGVTQTPRYLIKTRGQQVTLSCSPISGHRSVSWYQQTPGQGLQFLFEYFSETQRNKGNFPGRFSGRQFSNSRSEMNVSTLELGDSALYLCASSLTGGSGNTIYFGEGSWLTVV.

This sequence joins TRBV6-5 and TRBJ1-1; D is perhaps TRBD1 (5 bases). CDR1 and CDR2 from the germline V gene are MNHEY and SVGAGI. CDR3 length: 15 amino acids. The V gene lost 8 bases and the J gene lost 4 bases, with 20 bases spanning the gap. The CDR3 loop reads CASFNGGSSSTEAFF. The CDR3 bases are TGTGCCAGCTTCAACGGGGGATCTAGTTCCACTGAAGCTTTCTTT.

The J gene is TRBJ2-1, the V gene TRBV9; D call uncertain. The CDR3 consists of 15 residues. V lost 3 bases and J 0 bases, leaving 10 bases between the germline ends. Germline V gives CDR1 SGDLS, CDR2 YYNGEE. The CDR3 DNA reads TGTGCCAGCAGCGGTCAGGTGAGCTCCTACAATGAGCAGTTCTTC. Amino acids: CASSGQVSSYNEQFF.

V gene TRBV19 combines with J gene TRBJ2-2; D unresolved. Germline CDR1 is LNHDA and CDR2 is SQIVND (reference sequence). The ends were cut back, 1 base at V and 0 bases at J, with 0 bases in the middle. This CDR3 region has 13 residues. The CDR3 here is CASSIANTGELFF. The CDR3 DNA sequence: TGTGCCAGTAGTATAGCGAACACCGGGGAGCTGTTTTTT. The full variable domain, completed using reference TRBV19 and TRBJ2-2, is DGGITQSPKYLFRKEGQNVTLSCEQNLNHDAMYWYRQDPGQGLRLIYYSQIVNDFQKGDIAEGYSVSREKKESFPLTVTSAQKNPTAFYLCASSIANTGELFFGEGSRLTVL.

The chain employs TRBV28 and TRBJ1-1, with 10 bases fitting TRBD1. V was pared by 10 bases and J by 11 bases, with 10 bases of the junction left unmatched. The CDR3 covers 12 residues. Germline CDR1 MDHEN, CDR2 SYDVKM. This chain's CDR3 is CAIYSGTGVAFF. DNA of the CDR3: TGTGCCATCTACTCCGGGACAGGGGTGGCTTTCTTT.

The gene calls are TRBV6-1 and TRBJ1-1; perhaps TRBD1 as D (6 bases). Germline lookup yields CDR1 MNHNS and CDR2 SASEGT. The CDR3 is 14 residues long. V was cut by 6 bases and J by 1 base, with 12 bases left in between. CDR3 bases: TGTGCCAGCAGACAGGGTTGGGGGAACACTGAAGCTTTCTTT. Amino acid sequence: CASRQGWGNTEAFF.

The chain joins TRBV30 to TRBJ2-7; D possibly matches TRBD1 or TRBD2 (7 bases each). Germline-derived CDR1 and CDR2 are GTSNPN and SVGIG (reference sequence). The CDR3 length is 14 residues. The V and J ends lost 2 bases and 4 bases respectively, with 15 bases between them. This CDR3 is CAWSYGRGGYEQYF. DNA of the CDR3: TGTGCCTGGAGTTATGGCAGGGGGGGATACGAGCAGTACTTC.

The chain uses TRBV10-3 and TRBJ2-4; D might be TRBD1 or TRBD2, each matching 5 bases. V was clipped by 6 bases and J by 7 bases, with 19 bases between them. Germline lookup yields CDR1 ENHRY and CDR2 SYGVKD. This CDR3 region has 15 residues. In nucleotides, the CDR3 is TGTGCCATCAGCCCTACCGGGACCGGCGGGAACATTCAGTACTTC. The encoded protein is CAISPTGTGGNIQYF.

V gene TRBV5-1 combines with J gene TRBJ2-3, with TRBD2 matching over 7 bases. The germline gives CDR1 SGHRS, CDR2 YFSETQ. This CDR3 has 14 amino acids. The V gene end was trimmed by 5 bases and the J gene end by 2 bases; junction bases not matched to a gene: 5. The DNA for the CDR3 is TGCGCCAGCAGTATGGCGGGAGTCACAGATACGCAGTATTTT. Protein product: CASSMAGVTDTQYF.

The chain uses TRBV27 and TRBJ2-2; possibly TRBD1 for D (6 bases). V lost 0 bases and J 6 bases, leaving 8 bases between the germline ends. This CDR3 contains 14 residues. Germline assignment: CDR1 MNHEY and CDR2 SMNVEV (reference sequence). The CDR3 reads CASSLSGAPGELFF. The CDR3 region has the DNA TGTGCCAGCAGTTTATCGGGGGCCCCCGGGGAGCTGTTTTTT.

The J gene is TRBJ1-2, the V gene TRBV15; unclear D gene. Germline V lookup: CDR1 LNHNV, CDR2 YYDKDF (reference sequence). V dropped 8 bases and J dropped 0 bases, with 13 bases sitting between them. The CDR3 contains 14 residues. The CDR3 bases are TGTGCCACCGCGGTGGCGGACGCTAACTATGGCTACACCTTC. Amino acids: CATAVADANYGYTF.

This clone was observed a single time. V is TRBV14 and J is TRBJ2-1; D not resolved. Germline CDR1 is SGHDN and CDR2 is FVKESK. The V gene lost 2 bases and the J gene lost 12 bases, with 17 bases spanning the gap. This CDR3 comprises 14 residues. CDR3 DNA sequence: TGTGCCAGCAGCCAACCGGCGGCAGCAAGTGGGCAGTTCTTC. It specifies CASSQPAAASGQFF.

The chain links TRBV5-1 to TRBJ2-3, with D unresolved. Germline loops: CDR1 SGHRS, CDR2 YFSETQ. The ends were cut back, 0 bases at V and 4 bases at J, with 9 bases in the middle. This CDR3 is built from 14 residues. CDR3 region: CASSLAGPSDTQYF. CDR3 in DNA: TGCGCCAGCAGCTTGGCCGGACCATCAGATACGCAGTATTTT. The full variable domain, in which reference TRBV5-1 and TRBJ2-3 provide the parts outside the CDR3, is KAGVTQTPRYLIKTRGQQVTLSCSPISGHRSVSWYQQTPGQGLQFLFEYFSETQRNKGNFPGRFSGRQFSNSRSEMNVSTLELGDSALYLCASSLAGPSDTQYFGPGTRLTVL.

The chain links TRBV20-1 to TRBJ1-1, with D hard to call. The V gene lost 1 base and the J gene lost 8 bases, with 8 bases spanning the gap. The CDR3 spans 11 residues. Per germline, CDR1 DFQATT and CDR2 SNEGSKA (reference sequence). CDR3 sequence: CSARVAREAFF. DNA of the CDR3: TGCAGTGCTAGAGTAGCACGGGAAGCTTTCTTT.

The genes are TRBV7-2 and TRBJ2-5, with D maybe TRBD1 (5 bases). The CDR3 is 12 residues long. The V and J ends lost 5 bases and 5 bases respectively, with 9 bases between them. Germline CDR1 and CDR2: SGHTA and FQGNSA. The DNA of the CDR3 is TGTGCCAGCAGCCCTAGGGGCGAGACCCAGTACTTC. Encoded protein: CASSPRGETQYF. The full variable domain, its missing parts supplied by reference TRBV7-2 and TRBJ2-5, is GAGVSQSPSNKVTEKGKDVELRCDPISGHTALYWYRQSLGQGLEFLIYFQGNSAPDKSGLPSDRFSAERTGGSVSTLTIQRTQQEDSAVYLCASSPRGETQYFGPGTRLLVL.

The chain couples TRBV5-4 to TRBJ2-2; no definite D call. V was cut by 1 base and J by 4 bases, with 5 bases left in between. Germline lookup yields CDR1 SGHNT and CDR2 YYREEE (reference sequence). The CDR3 totals 13 residues. The CDR3: CASSLTLTGELFF. In DNA, the CDR3 is TGTGCCAGCAGCTTGACTCTCACCGGGGAGCTGTTTTTT. Complete variable domain (other parts from reference TRBV5-4 and TRBJ2-2): ETGVTQSPTHLIKTRGQQVTLRCSSQSGHNTVSWYQQALGQGPQFIFQYYREEENGRGNFPPRFSGLQFPNYSSELNVNALELDDSALYLCASSLTLTGELFFGEGSRLTVL.

This sequence joins TRBV5-1 and TRBJ2-5; D could derive from TRBD1 or TRBD2 (6 bases each). The germline CDR1 and CDR2 sequences are SGHRS and YFSETQ. This CDR3 has 14 residues. The ends were cut back, 4 bases at V and 5 bases at J, with 15 bases in the middle. CDR3 bases: TGCGCCAGCAGCGGTGGTAGAGGGGGGGAGACCCAGTACTTC. Translation: CASSGGRGGETQYF.

The chain links TRBV6-6 to TRBJ1-1; 9 bases agree with TRBD1. Germline values: CDR1 MNHNY, CDR2 SVGAGI (reference sequence). V dropped 5 bases and J dropped 0; count of bases not matched to a gene: 7. The CDR3 has 16 residues. CDR3 in DNA: TGTGCCAGCAGTCGCGGACAGGGGCTTTTGAACACTGAAGCTTTCTTT. Its translation is CASSRGQGLLNTEAFF.